This T cell receptor beta chain was identified in a study of blood T cell repertoires in COVID-19. On the study more broadly: PBMCs, B-cell-depleted T cells, or T cells provided the cDNA or gDNA that made up the material.

During active infection, Seattle patients enrolled and were then monitored through disease. Original methodology: The authors estimated nucleated cell counts from reference gene primer amplification. TCRdb keeps only in-frame clones here, not all; method: immunoSEQ multiplex PCR. The DNA was the basis for D and trimming; V, J and clone size are from that table. The table has roughly 200,000 clones, more than 75% seen once. Per the germline V gene, CDR1 is LNHNV and CDR2 is YYDKDF (reference sequence). V lost 1 base to trimming and J lost 3 bases, with 13 bases between them. This CDR3 has 15 residues. Sequenced sample: peripheral blood. This chain uses TRBV15 with TRBJ2-7; weak D call: TRBD1 (6 bases). The TCR was taken from a woman aged 55 to 70 with COVID-19, enrolled during active disease. The CDR3, as DNA: TGTGCCACCAGCAGAGTGGAGACAGGACTCTACGAGCAGTACTTC. Protein product: CATSRVETGLYEQYF.